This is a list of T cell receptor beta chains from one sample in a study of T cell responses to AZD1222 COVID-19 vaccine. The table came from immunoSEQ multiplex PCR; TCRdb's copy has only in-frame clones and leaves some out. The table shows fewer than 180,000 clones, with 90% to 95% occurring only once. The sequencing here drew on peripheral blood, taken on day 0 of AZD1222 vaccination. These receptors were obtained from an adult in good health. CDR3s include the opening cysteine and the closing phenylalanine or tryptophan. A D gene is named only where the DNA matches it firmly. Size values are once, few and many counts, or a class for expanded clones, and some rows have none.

CASSPSDISPLHF TGTGCCAGCTCCCCCTCTGACATTTCACCCCTCCACTTT NA TRBV18 NA TRBJ1-6
CASSESKMGQPQHF TGCGCCAGCAGTGAGTCTAAAATGGGTCAGCCCCAGCATTTT NA TRBV10-1 NA TRBJ1-5
CASSYESGYTEAFF TGTGCCAGCAGTTACGAATCGGGGTACACTGAAGCTTTCTTT NA TRBV6-6 NA TRBJ1-1
CASSSGTGRETQYF TGTGCCAGCAGCTCCGGGACAGGGAGGGAGACCCAGTACTTC NA TRBV6-2/TRBV6-3 TRBD1 TRBJ2-5
CASSQGRQGGEKLFF TGTGCCAGCAGCCAGGGGCGACAGGGGGGTGAAAAACTGTTTTTT once TRBV3-1/TRBV3-2 TRBD1 TRBJ1-4
CASRWTSGTDTQYF TGTGCCAGCAGGTGGACTAGCGGGACAGATACGCAGTATTTT NA TRBV2 TRBD2 TRBJ2-3
CASSLRAGYGYTF TGTGCCAGCAGCTTACGGGCTGGCTATGGCTACACCTTC NA TRBV7-9 NA TRBJ1-2
CASSLPVRGLVSPLHF TGTGCCAGCAGTTTACCGGTCAGGGGGTTGGTTTCACCCCTCCACTTT NA TRBV27 TRBD1 TRBJ1-6
CATQTSGGLDTQYF TGTGCCACCCAGACTAGCGGGGGGCTCGATACGCAGTATTTT NA TRBV24-1 TRBD2 TRBJ2-3
CASSFSGQVETQYF TGTGCCAGCAGTTTCTCTGGACAGGTTGAAACCCAGTACTTC NA TRBV27 TRBD1 TRBJ2-5
CASSLAVATGELFF TGTGCCAGCAGCTTAGCGGTGGCCACCGGGGAGCTGTTTTTT NA TRBV11-1 NA TRBJ2-2
CASSARGAGNTIYF TGTGCCAGCAGTGCCAGGGGTGCTGGAAACACCATATATTTT once TRBV28 NA TRBJ1-3
CASTLKGQANTEAFF TGTGCCAGTACCCTAAAGGGGCAGGCTAACACTGAAGCTTTCTTT NA TRBV19 NA TRBJ1-1
CASSVLGAEPLQETQYF TGTGCCAGCAGCGTTCTAGGGGCAGAGCCCTTACAAGAGACCCAGTACTTC NA TRBV9 NA TRBJ2-5
CASSAAGVRETQYF TGTGCCAGTAGCGCAGCGGGGGTCCGGGAGACCCAGTACTTC NA TRBV19 TRBD2 TRBJ2-5
CSVDRPMGVKAKGQGAENNSPLHF TGCAGCGTTGACCGCCCGATGGGCGTTAAAGCCAAGGGACAGGGGGCGGAAAATAATTCACCCCTCCACTTT NA TRBV29-1 TRBD1 TRBJ1-6
CASSLSLRGAFF TGTGCCAGCAGCCTCTCATTACGAGGGGCTTTCTTT NA TRBV12-3/TRBV12-4 NA TRBJ1-1
CASSSGSKGFLEKLFF TGTGCCAGCAGTTCTGGGTCAAAGGGGTTTTTGGAAAAACTGTTTTTT NA TRBV28 NA TRBJ1-4
CSAQYNEQFF TGCAGTGCTCAGTACAATGAGCAGTTCTTC NA TRBV20-1 NA TRBJ2-1
CASSPDLGGANVLTF TGTGCCAGCAGCCCCGACCTAGGTGGGGCCAACGTCCTGACTTTC NA TRBV7-2 NA TRBJ2-6
CASSYSGTGDEKLFF TGTGCCAGCAGTTACTCGGGGACAGGGGATGAAAAACTGTTTTTT NA TRBV6-5 TRBD1 TRBJ1-4
CASSPYRAANTEAFF TGTGCCAGCAGTCCTTACAGGGCTGCGAACACTGAAGCTTTCTTT NA TRBV27 NA TRBJ1-1
CASSSDLSSYNSPLHF TGTGCCAGCAGCTCCGACCTAAGCTCCTATAATTCACCCCTCCACTTT NA TRBV9 NA TRBJ1-6
CASSGGQEGEKLFF TGCGCCAGCAGCGGGGGACAGGAGGGGGAAAAACTGTTTTTT NA TRBV5-1 TRBD1 TRBJ1-4
CASSLLLTGGAGELFF TGTGCCAGCAGTTTGCTGCTGACAGGGGGAGCCGGGGAGCTGTTTTTT NA TRBV27 TRBD1 TRBJ2-2
CASSPGGSSYNEQFF TGCGCCAGCAGCCCCGGAGGGAGCTCCTACAATGAGCAGTTCTTC once TRBV5-1 NA TRBJ2-1
CASSQGAEAFF TGCGCCAGCAGCCAAGGTGCTGAAGCTTTCTTT NA TRBV5-1 NA TRBJ1-1
CASSPGVAGPRTNYGYTF TGTGCCAGCTCACCAGGCGTGGCAGGACCACGCACTAACTATGGCTACACCTTC NA TRBV18 NA TRBJ1-2
CASSERGTSGTDTQYF TGTGCCAGCAGTGAAAGGGGGACTAGCGGGACAGATACGCAGTATTTT NA TRBV6-4 TRBD2 TRBJ2-3
CASSPWNKGVATGELFF TGTGCCAGCAGCCCCTGGAACAAGGGCGTAGCCACCGGGGAGCTGTTTTTT NA TRBV7-9 NA TRBJ2-2
CASSQYNEQFF TGTGCCAGCAGCCAGTACAATGAGCAGTTCTTC NA TRBV6-1 NA TRBJ2-1
CASSRNLQGNTDTQYF TGTGCCAGCAGTAGAAACCTACAGGGTAACACAGATACGCAGTATTTT once TRBV7-9 NA TRBJ2-3
CASSFGTARPEAFF TGTGCCAGCAGCTTTGGGACGGCAAGGCCTGAAGCTTTCTTT NA TRBV7-8 NA TRBJ1-1
CASSLYQGNSPLHF TGTGCCAGCAGCTTATACCAGGGGAATTCACCCCTCCACTTT NA TRBV11-1 NA TRBJ1-6
CASLDRVNYGYTF TGTGCCAGCCTCGACCGGGTAAACTATGGCTACACCTTC NA TRBV19 NA TRBJ1-2
CASSLVGRFTEAFF TGCGCCAGCAGCCTGGTGGGGCGGTTCACTGAAGCTTTCTTT NA TRBV5-1 NA TRBJ1-1